One and the same sample provided the 26 T cell receptor beta chains below, sequenced in a study of CD8 T cells in ankylosing spondylitis. TCRdb used MiXCR to reprocess the 5' RACE reads, holding one entry per CDR3 protein. Of some 250,000 distinct CDR3 sequences listed, roughly a quarter are singletons. The sample taken for sequencing was blood, either unsorted or a sorted T cell fraction (not recorded which). Every receptor here comes from a male donor with ankylosing spondylitis or in good health (not recorded which).

The gene calls are TRBV19 and TRBJ2-3, with D maybe TRBD2 (6 bases). The CDR3 contains 12 residues. Deletions cut 10 bases from V and 9 bases from J, with 17 bases between. Germline CDR1 and CDR2: LNHDA and SQIVND (reference sequence). The DNA of the CDR3 is TGTGCCACCACATCCCCGGGAGAAACGCAGTATTTT. This gives the protein CATTSPGETQYF.

This clonotype has ten or more counts. The chain couples TRBV7-9 to TRBJ1-2; D gene uncertain. CDR3 length equals 13 residues. V dropped 3 bases and J dropped 1 base, with 6 bases sitting between them. CDR1 is SEHNR, CDR2 FQNEAQ, per germline (reference sequence). The CDR3 loop reads CASSFGNNYGYTF. The CDR3 region has the DNA TGTGCCAGCAGCTTTGGGAATAACTATGGCTACACCTTC.

This clonotype has ten or more counts. The gene calls are TRBV4-2 and TRBJ2-5, with 14 nucleotides matching TRBD2. Per the germline V gene, CDR1 is LGHNA and CDR2 is YNFKEQ. Trimming at V came to 0 bases and at J to 7 bases, leaving 7 bases not matched to a gene. The CDR3 extends over 17 amino acids. The CDR3 DNA follows: TGTGCCAGCAGCCAAGATCCGGGGACTAGCGGGGGTCCGACCCAGTACTTC. Its protein is CASSQDPGTSGGPTQYF.

This sequence joins TRBV20-1 and TRBJ2-7, with D unclear. This CDR3 contains 15 residues. Germline values: CDR1 DFQATT, CDR2 SNEGSKA (reference sequence). Trimming took 0 bases from V and 1 from J, leaving 13 bases between them. The CDR3 DNA sequence: TGCAGTGCTAGAGATCCGGTGCCTAGTTCCTACGAGCAGTACTTC. Its protein product is CSARDPVPSSYEQYF.

This clonotype was seen ten or more times. This chain joins TRBV20-1 and TRBJ2-5; maybe TRBD1 (6 bases). The CDR3 is 13 amino acids. V was cut by 6 bases and J by 3 bases, with 14 bases left in between. In germline, CDR1 is DFQATT, CDR2 SNEGSKA (reference sequence). CDR3 DNA sequence: TGCAGTGCCCCTCGGCAGGGGAAAGAGACCCAGTACTTC. This translates into CSAPRQGKETQYF.

In this sample, this clonotype turned up a few times. The J gene is TRBJ2-3, the V gene TRBV6-5; possible D gene TRBD2, 7 bases. Germline V gene data show CDR1 as MNHEY and CDR2 as SVGAGI. V was trimmed by 4 bases and J by 4 bases, leaving 18 bases between them. The length of the CDR3 is 16 residues. In DNA, the CDR3 is TGTGCCAGCAGTTCCCACGCGGGCGGGGGCCCAGATACGCAGTATTTT. The encoded protein is CASSSHAGGGPDTQYF.

The rearrangement uses TRBV6-1 and TRBJ2-5; 9 nucleotides match TRBD1. Germline V CDR1 and CDR2: MNHNS, SASEGT. The CDR3 sequence is 13 residues long. Trimming took 8 bases from V and 7 from J; bases not matched to a gene: 8. The CDR3 nucleotides are TGTGCCAGCCTTGGACAGGGGAGTAGGACCCAGTACTTC. Amino acid sequence: CASLGQGSRTQYF.

J is TRBJ2-5 and V is TRBV20-1, with 7 nucleotides matching TRBD2. The junction had 3 bases not matched to a gene; V was cut back by 5 bases and J by 0 bases. Looked up from germline, CDR1 is DFQATT and CDR2 is SNEGSKA (reference sequence). This CDR3 spans 13 amino acids. The CDR3 DNA sequence: TGCAGTGCTGTGCGGGGGAACCAAGAGACCCAGTACTTC. Translating it yields CSAVRGNQETQYF.

The gene calls are TRBV20-1 and TRBJ2-3; D uncertain. Deletions cut 6 bases from V and 0 bases from J, with 16 bases between. From germline, CDR1 is DFQATT and CDR2 SNEGSKA (reference sequence). The CDR3 has 15 residues. The CDR3 sequence is CSAYTSGHSTDTQYF. CDR3 bases: TGCAGTGCATACACTTCGGGTCATAGCACAGATACGCAGTATTTT.

The chain recombines TRBV29-1 with TRBJ2-3; TRBD2 matches at 9 bases. This CDR3 region has 14 residues. CDR1 and CDR2 from the germline V gene are SQVTM and ANQGSEA. With V trimmed by 4 bases and J by 6 bases, 8 bases remained unmatched. The CDR3 region is CSVGGTSGRDTQYF. CDR3 coding DNA: TGCAGCGTTGGAGGTACTAGCGGGCGCGATACGCAGTATTTT.

This clonotype came up a few times. V is TRBV23-1 and J is TRBJ1-6; 8 bases match TRBD1. TRBV23-1 is flagged as an ORF with uncertain function. The CDR3 is 19 amino acids. Trimming at V came to 4 bases and at J to 7 bases, leaving 18 bases not matched to a gene. Here the CDR3 reads CASSPTTGVGRPSNSPLHF. The CDR3 DNA follows: TGCGCCAGCAGTCCAACGACAGGGGTTGGTCGCCCGTCCAATTCACCCCTCCACTTT.

This clonotype was observed at least ten times. The CDR3 loop reads CASSYRPRGELFF. CDR3 DNA sequence: TGTGCCAGCAGTTACAGACCCAGAGGGGAGCTGTTTTTT. The J gene is TRBJ2-2, the V gene TRBV6-5, with unresolved D. The CDR3 sequence is 13 residues long. With 2 bases removed from V and 8 bases from J, the gap between germline ends came to 9 bases. CDR1 and CDR2 from the germline V gene are MNHEY and SVGAGI.

This clonotype was found once. The chain couples TRBV6-5 to TRBJ1-4; 7 nucleotides agree with TRBD1. The germline CDR1 and CDR2 sequences are MNHEY and SVGAGI. J was trimmed by 10 bases and V by 4 bases; bases with no gene match: 12. The CDR3 is 15 residues long. This chain's CDR3 is CASSFRQGTVGKLFF. The CDR3 DNA sequence: TGTGCCAGCAGTTTCAGACAGGGAACCGTAGGAAAACTGTTTTTT.

The chain recombines TRBV7-3 with TRBJ2-5; tentatively, D is TRBD1 (6 bases). The CDR3 spans 14 residues. Trimming took off 2 bases at V and 3 bases at J, with 10 bases between the two ends. The germline gives CDR1 SGHTA, CDR2 FQGTGA. CDR3 amino acids: CASSLLGDKETQYF. CDR3 DNA: TGTGCCAGCAGCTTACTAGGGGACAAAGAGACCCAGTACTTC. Variable domain in full (rest from reference TRBV7-3 and TRBJ2-5): GAGVSQTPSNKVTEKGKYVELRCDPISGHTALYWYRQSLGQGPEFLIYFQGTGAADDSGLPNDRFFAVRPEGSVSTLKIQRTERGDSAVYLCASSLLGDKETQYFGPGTRLLVL.

Only a few counts were recorded for this clonotype. This chain uses TRBV20-1 with TRBJ1-4; D unclear. Germline assignment: CDR1 DFQATT and CDR2 SNEGSKA (reference sequence). Trimming shortened V by 3 bases and J by 7 bases, and 18 bases separated the two germline ends. This CDR3 is 15 amino acids long. The CDR3 DNA is TGCAGTGCTAGTCCTGGACTTTTAGGCGGTGAAAAACTGTTTTTT. Its translation: CSASPGLLGGEKLFF.

This chain connects TRBV12-3 or TRBV12-4 to TRBJ1-3, with a tentative D call TRBD1 (5 bases). The V end was cut by 6 bases, the J end by 2 bases, with 11 bases between. The CDR3 has 14 amino acids. CDR3 nucleotide sequence: TGTGCCAGCAGCGTCCCGGGGCCTGGAAACACCATATATTTT. Protein: CASSVPGPGNTIYF.

The V and J genes are TRBV3-1 and TRBJ2-6; D might be TRBD1 or TRBD2, each matching 5 bases. The V and J ends lost 3 bases and 2 bases respectively, with 8 bases between them. The germline V gene encodes CDR1 LGHDT and CDR2 YNNKEL (reference sequence). The CDR3 spans 15 residues. The CDR3 region is CASSQGTAGANVLTF. The CDR3 DNA reads TGTGCCAGCAGCCAGGGGACCGCTGGGGCCAACGTCCTGACTTTC.

In this sample, this clonotype turned up a few times. This chain joins TRBV5-5 and TRBJ2-1; no reliable D call. CDR1 SGHKS and CDR2 YYEKEE come from the germline V gene (reference sequence). The V gene lost 4 bases and the J gene lost 5 bases, with 10 bases spanning the gap. The CDR3 is made up of 13 amino acids. The CDR3 coding sequence is TGTGCCAGCAGCCGTCCGGAAAACAATGAGCAGTTCTTC. It encodes CASSRPENNEQFF. Using reference TRBV5-5 and TRBJ2-1 for the parts outside the CDR3, the full variable domain is DAGVTQSPTHLIKTRGQQVTLRCSPISGHKSVSWYQQVLGQGPQFIFQYYEKEERGRGNFPDRFSARQFPNYSSELNVNALLLGDSALYLCASSRPENNEQFFGPGTRLTVL.

This clonotype appeared many times. This chain joins TRBV20-1 and TRBJ2-7; 11 positions match TRBD1. The V gene's germline CDR1 is DFQATT and CDR2 SNEGSKA (reference sequence). V lost 6 bases to trimming and J lost 6 bases; unmatched junction nucleotides: 7. This CDR3 is built from 13 residues. CDR3: CSARTGGLAEQYF. The CDR3 coding sequence is TGCAGTGCCCGGACAGGGGGCTTAGCCGAGCAGTACTTC.

This clonotype was recorded at least ten times. The chain has TRBV29-1 and TRBJ2-1; perhaps TRBD1 as D (5 bases). CDR3 length equals 12 residues. Germline values: CDR1 SQVTM, CDR2 ANQGSEA. V lost 4 bases and J lost 1, with 5 bases in between. Here the CDR3 DNA reads TGCAGCGTTGGGACATCCTACAATGAGCAGTTCTTC. Translation: CSVGTSYNEQFF.

The chain is built from TRBV3-1 and TRBJ2-7; D might be TRBD1 (6 bases). CDR3 size: 13 residues. The V gene lost 9 bases and the J gene lost 3 bases, with 15 bases spanning the gap. Germline lookup yields CDR1 LGHDT and CDR2 YNNKEL (reference sequence). The CDR3 loop is CASSRQVGYEQYF. Here the CDR3 DNA reads TGTGCCAGTAGTCGACAGGTGGGCTACGAGCAGTACTTC.

This clonotype appeared many times. The V gene is TRBV20-1, the J gene TRBJ2-3, with a tentative D call TRBD2 (7 bases). Trimming cost V 2 bases and J 5 bases, with 14 bases left between them. CDR1 and CDR2 from the germline V gene are DFQATT and SNEGSKA (reference sequence). CDR3 size: 14 residues. The CDR3 reads CSARMGGPGDTQYF. For the CDR3, the DNA is TGCAGTGCTAGAATGGGGGGGCCTGGAGATACGCAGTATTTT.

V is TRBV20-1 and J is TRBJ1-1; D ambiguous. V lost 0 bases and J lost 8, with 10 bases in between. Per the germline V gene, CDR1 is DFQATT and CDR2 is SNEGSKA (reference sequence). The CDR3 sequence is 12 residues long. In DNA form, the CDR3 reads TGCAGTGCTAGAGAGGCCCAGAGGGAAGCTTTCTTT. Its translation: CSAREAQREAFF.

The chain recombines TRBV12-3 or TRBV12-4 with TRBJ2-3; 10 nucleotides agree with TRBD2. The CDR3 is 15 amino acids. V shed 7 bases and J 6 bases; nucleotides not matched to a gene: 10. DNA for the CDR3: TGTGCCAGCACCAAAGCGGGGGGGCCCTATGATACGCAGTATTTT. It translates to CASTKAGGPYDTQYF.

The chain recombines TRBV15 with TRBJ2-1, with 10 bases that match TRBD1. This CDR3 is 15 amino acids long. The J segment lost 9 bases and the V segment lost 1 base, leaving 6 bases of the junction unmatched. In germline, CDR1 is LNHNV, CDR2 YYDKDF (reference sequence). The CDR3 nucleotides are TGTGCCACCAGCAGAGGGACAGGGGGATCGTCTGAGCAGTTCTTC. It yields the protein CATSRGTGGSSEQFF.

This clonotype was picked up a small number of times. CDR3 protein: CAISLKRGGDGANVLTF. The DNA for the CDR3 is TGTGCCATCAGTCTCAAGCGGGGGGGCGATGGGGCCAACGTCCTGACTTTC. This sequence joins TRBV10-3 and TRBJ2-6, with TRBD2 matching over 10 bases. Per germline, CDR1 ENHRY and CDR2 SYGVKD. Unmatched junction bases numbered 7, after V lost 5 bases and J lost 3 bases. The CDR3 is 17 amino acids.